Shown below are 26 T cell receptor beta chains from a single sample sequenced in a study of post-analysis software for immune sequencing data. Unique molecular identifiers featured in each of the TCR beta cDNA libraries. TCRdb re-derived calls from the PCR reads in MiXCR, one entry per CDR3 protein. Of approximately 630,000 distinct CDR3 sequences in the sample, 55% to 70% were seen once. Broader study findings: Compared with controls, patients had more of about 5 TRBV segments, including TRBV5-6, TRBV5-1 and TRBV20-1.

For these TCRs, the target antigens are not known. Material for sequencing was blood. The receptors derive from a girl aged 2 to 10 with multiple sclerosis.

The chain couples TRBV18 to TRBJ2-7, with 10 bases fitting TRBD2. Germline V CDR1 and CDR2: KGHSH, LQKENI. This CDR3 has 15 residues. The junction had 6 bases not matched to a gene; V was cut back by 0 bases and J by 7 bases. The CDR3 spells CASSPPASGSLEQYF. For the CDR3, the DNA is TGTGCCAGCTCACCACCGGCTAGCGGGAGTTTGGAGCAGTACTTC.

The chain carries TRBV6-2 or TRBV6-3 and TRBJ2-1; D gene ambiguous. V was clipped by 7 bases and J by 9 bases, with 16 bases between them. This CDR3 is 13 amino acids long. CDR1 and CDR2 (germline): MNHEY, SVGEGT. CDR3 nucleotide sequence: TGTGCCAGCACCCAGGCTATCTTGTCTGAGCAGTTCTTC. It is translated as CASTQAILSEQFF.

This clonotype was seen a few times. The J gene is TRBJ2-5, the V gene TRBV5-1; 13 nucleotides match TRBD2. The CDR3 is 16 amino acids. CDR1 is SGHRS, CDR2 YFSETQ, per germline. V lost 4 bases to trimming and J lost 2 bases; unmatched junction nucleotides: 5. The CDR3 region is CASSLRTSGGQETQYF. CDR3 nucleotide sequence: TGCGCCAGCAGCCTCCGGACTAGCGGGGGACAAGAGACCCAGTACTTC.

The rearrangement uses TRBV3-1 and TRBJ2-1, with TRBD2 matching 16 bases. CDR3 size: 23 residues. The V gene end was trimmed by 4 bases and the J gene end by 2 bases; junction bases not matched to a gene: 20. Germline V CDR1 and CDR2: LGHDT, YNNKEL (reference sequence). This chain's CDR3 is CASSPTVGQTGTSGGGTYNEQFF. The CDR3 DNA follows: TGTGCCAGCAGCCCCACGGTTGGGCAGACCGGGACTAGCGGGGGGGGAACCTACAATGAGCAGTTCTTC.

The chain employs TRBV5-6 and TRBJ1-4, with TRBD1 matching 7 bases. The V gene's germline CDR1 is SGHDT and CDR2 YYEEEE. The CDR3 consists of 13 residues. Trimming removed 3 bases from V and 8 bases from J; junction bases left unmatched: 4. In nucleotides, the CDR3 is TGTGCCAGCAGCTCGGACAGGCGGGAAAAACTGTTTTTT. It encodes CASSSDRREKLFF.

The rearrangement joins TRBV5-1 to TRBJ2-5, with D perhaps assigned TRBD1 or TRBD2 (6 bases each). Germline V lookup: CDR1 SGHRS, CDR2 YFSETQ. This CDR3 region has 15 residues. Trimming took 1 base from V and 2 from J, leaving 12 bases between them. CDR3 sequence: CASSLTGRYQETQYF. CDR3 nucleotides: TGCGCCAGCAGCTTGACAGGGAGGTATCAAGAGACCCAGTACTTC.

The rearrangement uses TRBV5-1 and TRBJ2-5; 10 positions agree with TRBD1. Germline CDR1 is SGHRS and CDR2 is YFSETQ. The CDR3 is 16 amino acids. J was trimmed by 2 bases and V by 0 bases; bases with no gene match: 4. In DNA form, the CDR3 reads TGCGCCAGCAGCTTGGCCAGACAGGGGGCACAAGAGACCCAGTACTTC. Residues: CASSLARQGAQETQYF.

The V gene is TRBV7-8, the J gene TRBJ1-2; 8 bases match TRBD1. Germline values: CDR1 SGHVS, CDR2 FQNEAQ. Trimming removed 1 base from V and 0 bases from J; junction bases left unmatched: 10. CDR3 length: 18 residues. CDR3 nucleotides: TGTGCCAGCAGCTTAGTCCTGACAGGGGATGTTGCTAACTATGGCTACACCTTC. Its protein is CASSLVLTGDVANYGYTF.

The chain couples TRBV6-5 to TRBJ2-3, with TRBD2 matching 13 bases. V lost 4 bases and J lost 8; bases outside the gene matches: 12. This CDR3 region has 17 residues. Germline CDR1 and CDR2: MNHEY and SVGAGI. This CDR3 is CASSSQSLAGGLGTQYF. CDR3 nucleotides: TGTGCCAGCAGTTCCCAATCACTAGCGGGGGGGCTCGGTACGCAGTATTTT.

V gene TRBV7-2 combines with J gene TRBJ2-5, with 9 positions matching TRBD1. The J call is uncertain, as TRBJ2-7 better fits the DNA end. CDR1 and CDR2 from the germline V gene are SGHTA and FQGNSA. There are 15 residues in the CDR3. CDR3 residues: CAIGTGYLSHYEQYF. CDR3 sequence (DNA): TGTGCCATCGGGACAGGGTACTTAAGTCACTACGAGCAGTACTTC.

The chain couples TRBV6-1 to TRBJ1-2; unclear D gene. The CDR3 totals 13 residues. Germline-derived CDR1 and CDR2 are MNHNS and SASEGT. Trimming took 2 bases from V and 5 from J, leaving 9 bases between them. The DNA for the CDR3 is TGTGCCAGCAGTGAATTTGCAGCATATGGCTACACCTTC. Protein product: CASSEFAAYGYTF.

The CDR3 protein is CASTNGGTGGTETQYF. Written as DNA, the CDR3 is TGTGCCAGCACCAACGGGGGGACAGGGGGCACGGAGACCCAGTACTTC. The chain recombines TRBV6-2 or TRBV6-3 with TRBJ2-7; 12 bases align to TRBD1. The J call may be incorrect, as the DNA end agrees better with TRBJ2-5. Germline CDR1 reads MNHEY; CDR2 reads SVGEGT. This CDR3 spans 16 amino acids.

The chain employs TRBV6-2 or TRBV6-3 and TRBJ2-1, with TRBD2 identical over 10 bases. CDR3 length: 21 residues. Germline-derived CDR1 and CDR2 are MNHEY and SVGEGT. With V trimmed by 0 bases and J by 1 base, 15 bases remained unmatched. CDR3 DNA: TGTGCCAGCAGTTACTCGAGGGCTAGCGGGGGCCCCCCGCTATCCTACAATGAGCAGTTCTTC. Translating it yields CASSYSRASGGPPLSYNEQFF.

The CDR3 DNA is TGCAGTGGGGGCGGAAGGGACGCTGAAGCTTTCTTT. This encodes CSGGGRDAEAFF. This chain links TRBV20-1 with TRBJ1-1, with D possibly matching TRBD1 (5 bases). The CDR3 runs to 12 residues. Trimming cost V 7 bases and J 6 bases, with 15 bases left between them. The V gene's germline CDR1 is DFQATT and CDR2 SNEGSKA (reference sequence).

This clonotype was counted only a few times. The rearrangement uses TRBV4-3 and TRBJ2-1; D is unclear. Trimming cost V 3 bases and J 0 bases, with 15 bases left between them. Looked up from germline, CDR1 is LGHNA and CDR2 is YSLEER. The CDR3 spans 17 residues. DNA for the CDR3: TGCGCCAGCAGCCAGGCCCCCGGTGGGGTCTCCTACAATGAGCAGTTCTTC. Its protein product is CASSQAPGGVSYNEQFF.

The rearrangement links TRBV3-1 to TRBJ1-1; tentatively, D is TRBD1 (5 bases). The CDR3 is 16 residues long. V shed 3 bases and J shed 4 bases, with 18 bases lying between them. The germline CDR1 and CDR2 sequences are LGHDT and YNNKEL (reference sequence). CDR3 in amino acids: CASSQAVGGIVTEAFF. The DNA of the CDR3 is TGTGCCAGCAGCCAGGCCGTGGGGGGGATCGTCACTGAAGCTTTCTTT.

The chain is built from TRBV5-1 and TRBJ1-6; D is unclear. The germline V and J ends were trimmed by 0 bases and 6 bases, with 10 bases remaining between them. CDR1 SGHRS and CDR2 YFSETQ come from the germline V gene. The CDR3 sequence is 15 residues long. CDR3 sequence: CASSLDPGSNSPLHF. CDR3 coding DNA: TGCGCCAGCAGCTTGGACCCGGGTAGTAATTCACCCCTCCACTTT.

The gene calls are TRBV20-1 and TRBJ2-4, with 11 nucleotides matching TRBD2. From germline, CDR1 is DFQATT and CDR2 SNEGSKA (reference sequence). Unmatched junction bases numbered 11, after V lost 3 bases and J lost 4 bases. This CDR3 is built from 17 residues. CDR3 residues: CSARADPGLAEKNIQYF. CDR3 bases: TGCAGTGCTAGGGCCGACCCGGGACTAGCGGAAAAAAACATTCAGTACTTC.

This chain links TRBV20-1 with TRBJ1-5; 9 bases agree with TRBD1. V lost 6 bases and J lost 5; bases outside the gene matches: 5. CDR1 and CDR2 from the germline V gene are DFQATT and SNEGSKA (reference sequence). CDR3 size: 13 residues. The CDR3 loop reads CSATDRGDQPQHF. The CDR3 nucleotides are TGCAGTGCCACAGACAGGGGGGATCAGCCCCAGCATTTT.

CDR3 sequence reads: CASSYRDRGALTF. DNA of the CDR3: TGTGCCAGCAGTTACCGGGACAGGGGAGCACTCACCTTC. The rearrangement uses TRBV6-2 or TRBV6-3 and TRBJ1-2, with 10 bases that match TRBD1. Germline-derived CDR1 and CDR2 are MNHEY and SVGEGT. CDR3 length: 13 amino acids. The V gene end was trimmed by 2 bases and the J gene end by 13 bases; junction bases not matched to a gene: 7.

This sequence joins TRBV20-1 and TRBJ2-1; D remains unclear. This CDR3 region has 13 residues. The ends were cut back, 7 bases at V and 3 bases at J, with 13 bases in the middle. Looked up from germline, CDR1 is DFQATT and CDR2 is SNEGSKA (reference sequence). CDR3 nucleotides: TGCAGTGTTTCACCCCGTCGCTACAATGAGCAGTTCTTC. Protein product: CSVSPRRYNEQFF.

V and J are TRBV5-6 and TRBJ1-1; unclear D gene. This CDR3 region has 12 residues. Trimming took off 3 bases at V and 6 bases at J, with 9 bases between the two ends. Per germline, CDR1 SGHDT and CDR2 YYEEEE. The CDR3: CASSSSTPEAFF. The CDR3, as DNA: TGTGCCAGCAGCTCATCCACTCCTGAAGCTTTCTTT.

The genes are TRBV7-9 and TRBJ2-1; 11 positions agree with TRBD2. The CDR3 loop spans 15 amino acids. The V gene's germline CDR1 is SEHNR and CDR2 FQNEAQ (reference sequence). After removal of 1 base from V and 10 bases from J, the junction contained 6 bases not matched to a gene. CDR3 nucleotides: TGTGCCAGCAGCTTAGGCGGTCTAGCGGGAGGCGAGCAGTTCTTC. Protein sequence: CASSLGGLAGGEQFF.

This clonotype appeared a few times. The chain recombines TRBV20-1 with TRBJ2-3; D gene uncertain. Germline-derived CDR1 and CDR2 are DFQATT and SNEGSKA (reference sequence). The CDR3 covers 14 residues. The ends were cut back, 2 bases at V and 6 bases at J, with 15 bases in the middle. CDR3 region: CSARRLATSDTQYF. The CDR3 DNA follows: TGCAGTGCTAGACGACTTGCCACTTCGGATACGCAGTATTTT.

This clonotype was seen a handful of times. The CDR3 sequence is CASSSKTGAITDTQYF. CDR3 nucleotide sequence: TGTGCCAGCAGCTCCAAGACCGGGGCTATCACAGATACGCAGTATTTT. This chain uses TRBV5-5 with TRBJ2-3, with D possibly called TRBD1 or TRBD2 (5 bases each). The germline V gene encodes CDR1 SGHKS and CDR2 YYEKEE (reference sequence). This CDR3 spans 16 amino acids. Trimming took 3 bases from V and 2 from J, leaving 16 bases between them.

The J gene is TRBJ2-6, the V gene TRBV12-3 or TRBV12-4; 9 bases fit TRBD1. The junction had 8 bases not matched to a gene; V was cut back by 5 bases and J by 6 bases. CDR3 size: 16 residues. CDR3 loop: CASSPSDRGKANVLTF. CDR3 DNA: TGTGCCAGCAGTCCCTCGGACAGGGGCAAGGCCAACGTCCTGACTTTC.